The sequence of this T cell receptor beta chain was determined in a study of cytotoxic CD8 clonotypes in ibrutinib-treated CLL. Investigators sought sequencing depths of between 1 in 200,000 and 1 in 1 million T cells. Clones were read by immunoSEQ multiplex PCR, and TCRdb kept only the in-frame ones, dropping some. The table includes about 120,000 clones, roughly 60% detected once. Notes on the study in general: While tracking circulating CD8+ T-cell counts, baseline clonality exceeded that of age-matched healthy donors. Public clonotypes were seen rarely and were contracted or stable on treatment. The clonality went up when patients responded to ibrutinib and dropped back toward baseline at progression.

Worth noting for this clone: Its antigen is unknown. One junction end does not reproduce the germline sequence, and a read error may be involved.

The clonotype comes from a human donor with chronic lymphocytic leukemia. Source: PBMCs, taken after 24 months of ibrutinib treatment.

CDR3 sequence (DNA): TGTGCCAGCAGTTACTCCGGGACTAGCGGGGAGCAGTTCTTC. This translates into CASSYSGTSGEQFF. This chain links TRBV6-4 with TRBJ2-1; 12 bases fit TRBD2. The germline V gene has CDR1 MRHNA and CDR2 SNTAGT. This CDR3 is 14 amino acids long.